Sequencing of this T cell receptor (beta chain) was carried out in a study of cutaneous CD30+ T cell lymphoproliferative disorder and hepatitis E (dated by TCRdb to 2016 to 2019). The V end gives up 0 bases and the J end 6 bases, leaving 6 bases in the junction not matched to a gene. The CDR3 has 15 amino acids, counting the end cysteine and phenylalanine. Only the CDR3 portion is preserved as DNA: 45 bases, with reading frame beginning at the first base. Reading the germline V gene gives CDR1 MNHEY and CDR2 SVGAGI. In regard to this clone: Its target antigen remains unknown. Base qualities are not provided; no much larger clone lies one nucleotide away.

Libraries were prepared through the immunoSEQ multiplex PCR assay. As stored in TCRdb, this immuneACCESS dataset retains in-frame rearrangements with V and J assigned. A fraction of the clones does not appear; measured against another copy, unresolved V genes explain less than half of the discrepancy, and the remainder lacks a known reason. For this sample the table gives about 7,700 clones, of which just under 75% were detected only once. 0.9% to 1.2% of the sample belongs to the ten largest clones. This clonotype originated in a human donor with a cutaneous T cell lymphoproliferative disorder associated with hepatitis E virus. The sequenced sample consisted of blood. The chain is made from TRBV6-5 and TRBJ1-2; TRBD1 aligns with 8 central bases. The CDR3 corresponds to CASSYSAGGENGYTF. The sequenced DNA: TGTGCCAGCAGTTACTCGGCAGGGGGCGAAAATGGCTACACCTTC.